The 22 T cell receptor beta chains presented below share a single source sample, sequenced in a study of T-cell reconstitution after alpha-beta-depleted transplantation in children. Preparation of the TCRbeta library was carried out with unique molecular identifiers. TCRdb re-analysed the PCR reads in MiXCR, keeping a single row per CDR3 protein. In the table there are approximately 500,000 distinct CDR3 sequences, approximately 30% of which are singletons. The sequencing here drew on PBMCs, taken before TCRalphabeta/CD19-depleted stem cell transplant. These receptors were obtained from a boy less than two years old with Wiskott-Aldrich syndrome, due to receive a stem cell transplant.

This clonotype was detected a few times. J is TRBJ1-2 and V is TRBV2; TRBD1 agrees at 9 bases. CDR3 length equals 18 residues. After removal of 0 bases from V and 4 bases from J, the junction contained 12 bases not matched to a gene. Looked up from germline, CDR1 is SNHLY and CDR2 is FYNNEI. CDR3: CASSEALGGGTGSYGYTF. The CDR3 DNA sequence: TGTGCCAGCAGTGAAGCGCTTGGCGGAGGGACAGGGAGCTATGGCTACACCTTC.

The genes are TRBV15 and TRBJ1-4; 7 bases map to TRBD1. The CDR3 extends over 17 amino acids. Germline V lookup: CDR1 LNHNV, CDR2 YYDKDF (reference sequence). V lost 3 bases and J lost 0; bases outside the gene matches: 7. CDR3 DNA: TGTGCCACCAGCAGGTCGATAGGGGGCACAACTAATGAAAAACTGTTTTTT. Translating it yields CATSRSIGGTTNEKLFF.

This clonotype was recorded a few times. This chain joins TRBV7-8 and TRBJ2-7; the match to TRBD2 covers 7 bases. Germline V gene sequence: CDR1 SGHVS, CDR2 FQNEAQ. V trimming: 2 bases; J trimming: 6 bases; junction bases outside the gene matches: 4. The CDR3 contains 13 residues. The CDR3 nucleotides read TGTGCCAGCAGCTTAATAGGGGAGGGCGAGCAGTACTTC. It translates to CASSLIGEGEQYF.

This clonotype came up a few times. The rearrangement joins TRBV20-1 to TRBJ1-2; 9 bases agree with TRBD1. V shed 1 base, J shed 4 bases, and the junction held 4 bases outside the gene matches. CDR3 length: 14 amino acids. Per the germline V gene, CDR1 is DFQATT and CDR2 is SNEGSKA (reference sequence). DNA of the CDR3: TGCAGTGCTAGAGGGACAGGGGCCACCTATGGCTACACCTTC. Its protein is CSARGTGATYGYTF.

This chain joins TRBV7-2 and TRBJ2-1; 7 nucleotides line up with TRBD2. The germline V gene has CDR1 SGHTA and CDR2 FQGNSA. This CDR3 is 15 amino acids long. The V and J ends lost 1 base and 4 bases, in that order; junction bases with no gene match: 4. In DNA form, the CDR3 reads TGTGCCAGCAGCTTAGTGACTAGCATATACAATGAGCAGTTCTTC. This translates into CASSLVTSIYNEQFF. The full variable domain, completed using reference TRBV7-2 and TRBJ2-1, is GAGVSQSPSNKVTEKGKDVELRCDPISGHTALYWYRQSLGQGLEFLIYFQGNSAPDKSGLPSDRFSAERTGGSVSTLTIQRTQQEDSAVYLCASSLVTSIYNEQFFGPGTRLTVL.

This clonotype was detected a few times. The V and J genes are TRBV15 and TRBJ2-1; tentative D call: TRBD2 (6 bases). The CDR3 length is 16 residues. The V and J ends lost 1 base and 0 bases respectively, with 10 bases between them. Germline V gives CDR1 LNHNV, CDR2 YYDKDF (reference sequence). DNA for the CDR3: TGTGCCACCAGCAGAGGAGGTAGCGGCTCCTACAATGAGCAGTTCTTC. Amino acids: CATSRGGSGSYNEQFF.

V usage is TRBV5-1 and J usage is TRBJ1-3, with no clear D. Trimming took off 0 bases at V and 2 bases at J, with 15 bases between the two ends. Germline lookup yields CDR1 SGHRS and CDR2 YFSETQ. The CDR3 spans 17 residues. The CDR3 nucleotides read TGCGCCAGCAGCTTGGGACGGCAGAGAGAGACTGGAAACACCATATATTTT. As protein: CASSLGRQRETGNTIYF.

This clonotype was seen a few times. The chain combines TRBV20-1 with TRBJ1-1, with unresolved D. Germline V gene data show CDR1 as DFQATT and CDR2 as SNEGSKA (reference sequence). Trimming pared 5 bases from V and 0 bases from J, leaving 10 bases between. The CDR3 totals 13 residues. This CDR3 reads CSASDGLNTEAFF. CDR3 nucleotides: TGCAGTGCTTCGGACGGTTTGAACACTGAAGCTTTCTTT.

The chain employs TRBV4-2 and TRBJ2-3, with 9 bases fitting TRBD2. With V trimmed by 6 bases and J by 3 bases, 13 bases remained unmatched. CDR3 length: 17 residues. The germline V gene encodes CDR1 LGHNA and CDR2 YNFKEQ. The CDR3 spells CASRYKVGGRETDTQYF. The CDR3 nucleotides are TGTGCCAGCAGATACAAAGTGGGCGGGAGGGAGACAGATACGCAGTATTTT.

The J gene is TRBJ1-3, the V gene TRBV27, with TRBD1 matching 8 bases. J was trimmed by 0 bases and V by 5 bases; bases with no gene match: 18. This CDR3 region has 20 residues. Germline-derived CDR1 and CDR2 are MNHEY and SMNVEV (reference sequence). The CDR3: CASSPRRTGPYSSSGNTIYF. The CDR3 DNA follows: TGTGCCAGCAGTCCCCGCCGGACAGGGCCCTACTCGAGCTCTGGAAACACCATATATTTT.

The chain links TRBV4-2 to TRBJ2-5; 11 nucleotides match TRBD2. This CDR3 comprises 17 residues. CDR1 and CDR2 from the germline V gene are LGHNA and YNFKEQ. Trimming took 5 bases from V and 3 from J; bases not matched to a gene: 11. This CDR3 is CASSWIAGGPLKETQYF. As DNA, the CDR3 is TGTGCCAGCAGCTGGATAGCGGGAGGGCCCCTTAAAGAGACCCAGTACTTC.

In this sample, this clonotype turned up a few times. The chain employs TRBV20-1 and TRBJ2-3; 7 bases are a match to TRBD2. The junction had 21 bases not matched to a gene; V was cut back by 4 bases and J by 8 bases. Germline-derived CDR1 and CDR2 are DFQATT and SNEGSKA (reference sequence). This CDR3 region has 17 residues. The CDR3 protein is CSATVVSGAYRSGTQYF. CDR3 sequence (DNA): TGCAGTGCTACCGTCGTAAGCGGGGCGTACCGTTCGGGTACGCAGTATTTT.

In its sample, this clonotype was seen a few times. The chain combines TRBV5-1 with TRBJ2-1; D ambiguous. CDR1 SGHRS and CDR2 YFSETQ come from the germline V gene. CDR3 size: 15 residues. Deletions cut 5 bases from V and 0 bases from J, with 12 bases between. The CDR3 region has the DNA TGCGCCAGCAGTCGAGCCGAGAGCTCCTACAATGAGCAGTTCTTC. Amino acid sequence: CASSRAESSYNEQFF.

V usage is TRBV28 and J usage is TRBJ2-3, with D maybe TRBD2 (5 bases). The germline V gene has CDR1 MDHEN and CDR2 SYDVKM. The CDR3 is made up of 13 amino acids. Between the trimmed V and J ends, which lost 4 bases and 7 bases, there was a span of 12 bases. CDR3 sequence: CASSSNPGYTQYF. The CDR3 region has the DNA TGTGCCAGCAGTTCCAATCCGGGGTATACGCAGTATTTT.

The genes are TRBV10-3 and TRBJ2-3; D not resolved. The germline CDR1 and CDR2 sequences are ENHRY and SYGVKD. Trimming cost V 0 bases and J 11 bases, with 15 bases left between them. The CDR3 is made up of 14 amino acids. In DNA, the CDR3 is TGTGCCATCAGTGAGTCGAGTCTGGGTAGGAGGCAGTATTTT. Translated, it gives CAISESSLGRRQYF.

The J gene is TRBJ2-3, the V gene TRBV7-2, with a tentative D call TRBD2 (6 bases). The germline V gene has CDR1 SGHTA and CDR2 FQGNSA. The germline V and J ends were trimmed by 5 bases and 3 bases, with 12 bases remaining between them. There are 14 residues in the CDR3. For the CDR3, the DNA is TGTGCCAGCAGCCAGCTACTAGCAACAGATACGCAGTATTTT. Its protein product is CASSQLLATDTQYF.

In its sample, this clonotype was seen a few times. The chain combines TRBV20-1 with TRBJ2-1, with 12 bases aligning to TRBD2. The germline gives CDR1 DFQATT, CDR2 SNEGSKA (reference sequence). The CDR3 consists of 16 residues. V dropped 5 bases and J dropped 7; count of bases not matched to a gene: 12. The CDR3 bases are TGCAGTGCTCCAAAATTCTCTAGCGGGAGGGATAATGAGCAGTTCTTC. The encoded protein is CSAPKFSSGRDNEQFF.

A few counts support this clonotype. The chain couples TRBV4-1 to TRBJ1-5; D is undetermined. CDR1 is MGHRA and CDR2 is YSYEKL in the germline V gene. Trimming left V 1 base short and J 2 bases short, with 9 bases between. This CDR3 has 15 residues. The CDR3 loop reads CASSQASEGNQPQHF. In nucleotides, the CDR3 is TGCGCCAGCAGCCAAGCGAGTGAGGGCAATCAGCCCCAGCATTTT.

This clonotype was seen more than once but under ten times. The chain uses TRBV6-1 and TRBJ2-1; a possible D gene is TRBD2 (6 bases). CDR1 is MNHNS, CDR2 SASEGT, per germline. V dropped 3 bases and J dropped 15 bases, with 15 bases sitting between them. The CDR3 sequence is 12 residues long. This chain's CDR3 is CASSETGRFPFF. CDR3 bases: TGTGCCAGCAGTGAGACCGGGAGATTCCCGTTCTTC.

V usage is TRBV5-1 and J usage is TRBJ1-6; no clear D gene. Trimming left V 0 bases short and J 10 bases short, with 17 bases between. The CDR3 sequence is 16 residues long. Germline CDR1 is SGHRS and CDR2 is YFSETQ. The CDR3 protein is CASSLALSSVGSPLHF. CDR3 in DNA: TGCGCCAGCAGCTTGGCCCTTTCTAGTGTTGGGTCACCCCTCCACTTT.

The rearrangement joins TRBV12-3 or TRBV12-4 to TRBJ2-5, with a possible D match to TRBD1 (6 bases). V was pared by 5 bases and J by 2 bases, with 12 bases between. The CDR3 totals 14 residues. CDR3 protein: CASSQGMGQETQYF. DNA for the CDR3: TGTGCCAGCAGTCAGGGGATGGGGCAAGAGACCCAGTACTTC.

This clonotype turned up a few times. This sequence joins TRBV5-4 and TRBJ2-1; 8 bases are a match to TRBD1. Trimming cost V 4 bases and J 7 bases; bases outside gene matches: 4. Germline V gene lookup returns CDR1 SGHNT and CDR2 YYREEE (reference sequence). The CDR3 sequence is 13 residues long. In DNA, the CDR3 is TGTGCCAGCAGCCGACAGGGGAGGAATGAGCAGTTCTTC. It specifies CASSRQGRNEQFF.